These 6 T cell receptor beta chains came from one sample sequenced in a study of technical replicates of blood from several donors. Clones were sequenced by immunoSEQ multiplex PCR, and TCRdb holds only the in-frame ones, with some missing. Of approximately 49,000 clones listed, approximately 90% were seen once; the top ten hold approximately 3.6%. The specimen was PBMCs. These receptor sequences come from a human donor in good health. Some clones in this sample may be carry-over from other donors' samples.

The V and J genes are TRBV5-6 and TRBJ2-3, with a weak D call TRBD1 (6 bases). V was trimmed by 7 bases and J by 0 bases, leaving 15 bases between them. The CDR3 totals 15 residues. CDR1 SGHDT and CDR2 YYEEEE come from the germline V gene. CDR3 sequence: CASLDGTLSTDTQYF. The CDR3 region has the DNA TGTGCCAGCCTGGACGGGACACTTAGCACAGATACGCAGTATTTT.

The CDR3 nucleotides are TGTGCCAGCAGCAAAAACCGGGACAGGAACACTGAAGCTTTCTTT. It specifies CASSKNRDRNTEAFF. The chain links TRBV9 to TRBJ1-1, with TRBD1 matching 7 bases. V was pared by 4 bases and J by 1 base, with 7 bases of the junction left unmatched. The germline CDR1 and CDR2 sequences are SGDLS and YYNGEE. CDR3 length: 15 residues.

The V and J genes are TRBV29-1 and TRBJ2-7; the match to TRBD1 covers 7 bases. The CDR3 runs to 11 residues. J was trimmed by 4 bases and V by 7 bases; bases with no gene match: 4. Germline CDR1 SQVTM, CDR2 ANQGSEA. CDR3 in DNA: TGCAGCGGTGGGACAGATTACGAGCAGTACTTC. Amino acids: CSGGTDYEQYF.

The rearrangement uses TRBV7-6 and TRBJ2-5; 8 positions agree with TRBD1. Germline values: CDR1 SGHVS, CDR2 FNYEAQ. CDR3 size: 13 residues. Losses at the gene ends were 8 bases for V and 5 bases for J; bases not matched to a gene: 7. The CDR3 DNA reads TGTGCCAGCGAGGACAGGGACGGGGAGACCCAGTACTTC. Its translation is CASEDRDGETQYF.

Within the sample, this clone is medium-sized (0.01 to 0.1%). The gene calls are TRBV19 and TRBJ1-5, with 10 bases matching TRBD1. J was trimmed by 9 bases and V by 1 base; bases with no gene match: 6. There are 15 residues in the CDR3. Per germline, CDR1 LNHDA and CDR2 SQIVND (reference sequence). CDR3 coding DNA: TGTGCCAGTAGTATAGTTAGGACAGGGGGGTTGCCCCAGCATTTT. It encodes CASSIVRTGGLPQHF. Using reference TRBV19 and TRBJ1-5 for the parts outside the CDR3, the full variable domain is DGGITQSPKYLFRKEGQNVTLSCEQNLNHDAMYWYRQDPGQGLRLIYYSQIVNDFQKGDIAEGYSVSREKKESFPLTVTSAQKNPTAFYLCASSIVRTGGLPQHFGDGTRLSIL.

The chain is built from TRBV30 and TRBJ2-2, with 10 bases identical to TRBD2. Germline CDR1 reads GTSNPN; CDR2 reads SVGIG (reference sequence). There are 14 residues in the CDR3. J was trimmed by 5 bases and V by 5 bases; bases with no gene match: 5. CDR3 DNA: TGTGCCTGGGAGCGGGAGGGCCGGACCGGGGAGCTGTTTTTT. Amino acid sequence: CAWEREGRTGELFF. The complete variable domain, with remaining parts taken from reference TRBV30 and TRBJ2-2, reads SQTIHQWPATLVQPVGSPLSLECTVEGTSNPNLYWYRQAAGRGLQLLFYSVGIGQISSEVPQNLSASRPQDRQFILSSKKLLLSDSGFYLCAWEREGRTGELFFGEGSRLTVL.